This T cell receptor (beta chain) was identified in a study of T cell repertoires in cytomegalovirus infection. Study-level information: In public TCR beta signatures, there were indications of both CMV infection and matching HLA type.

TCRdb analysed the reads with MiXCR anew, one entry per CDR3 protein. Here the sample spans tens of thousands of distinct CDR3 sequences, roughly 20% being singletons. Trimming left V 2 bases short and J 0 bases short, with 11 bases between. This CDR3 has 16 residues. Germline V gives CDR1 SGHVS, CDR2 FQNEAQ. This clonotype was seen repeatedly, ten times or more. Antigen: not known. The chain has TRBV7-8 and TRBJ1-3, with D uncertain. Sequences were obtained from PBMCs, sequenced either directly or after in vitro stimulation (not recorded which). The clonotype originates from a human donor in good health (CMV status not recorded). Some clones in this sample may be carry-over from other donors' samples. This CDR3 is CASSLYVRPSGNTIYF. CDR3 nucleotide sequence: TGTGCCAGCAGCTTATACGTGAGGCCCTCTGGAAACACCATATATTTT.